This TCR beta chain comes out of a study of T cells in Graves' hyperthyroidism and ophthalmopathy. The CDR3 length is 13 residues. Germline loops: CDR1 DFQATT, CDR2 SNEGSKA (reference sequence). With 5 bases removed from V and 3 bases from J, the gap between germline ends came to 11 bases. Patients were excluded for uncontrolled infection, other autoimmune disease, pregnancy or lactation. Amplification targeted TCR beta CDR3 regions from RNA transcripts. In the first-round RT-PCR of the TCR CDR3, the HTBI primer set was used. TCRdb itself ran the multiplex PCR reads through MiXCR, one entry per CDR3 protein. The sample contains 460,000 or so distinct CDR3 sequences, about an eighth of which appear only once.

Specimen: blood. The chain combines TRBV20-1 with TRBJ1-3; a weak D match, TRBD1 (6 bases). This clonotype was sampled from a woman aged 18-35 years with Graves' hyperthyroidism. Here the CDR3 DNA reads TGCAGTGCTTCTAAGGGGGTTGGAAACACCATATATTTT. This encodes CSASKGVGNTIYF.